This is a list of T cell receptor beta chains from one sample in a study of a mutant IDH1 vaccine in newly diagnosed glioma. No antigen has been identified for these receptors. TCRdb keeps only in-frame clones here, not all; method: immunoSEQ multiplex PCR. The table has some 42,000 clones, around 76% seen once; the top ten hold more than 4.5%. The sequencing used PBMCs, collected from a glioma patient whose treatment included an IDH1 peptide vaccine. These receptors all come from a man in his fifties with glioma. The conserved cysteine and the conserved F or W are not part of the CDR3 here.

TRBJ2-7 TRBV5-4 ASSFSVGRGNAHDEQY
TRBJ2-7 TRBV6-1 ASTRDRFDSYEQY
TRBJ1-2 TRBV10-2 ASSESRQGLGYT
TRBJ1-1 TRBV27 ASSPTGDTEAF
TRBJ2-7 TRBV5-1 ASSLTASTSYEQY
TRBJ1-2 TRBV30 AWSVGQGEDYGYT
TRBJ2-6 TRBV7-8 ASSPGQSGANVLT
TRBJ1-2 TRBV15 ATSSTGGNYGYT
TRBJ2-6 TRBV7-2 ASSSMSGANVLT
TRBJ2-2 TRBV9 ASSARGPRDGELF
TRBJ2-3 TRBV6-4 ASSDSGGSTDTQY
TRBJ2-7 TRBV5-1 ASSPDTAYEQY
TRBJ2-5 TRBV7-2 ASSLGAPGGGETQY
TRBJ1-4 TRBV7-9 ASTPRGGLGNEKLF